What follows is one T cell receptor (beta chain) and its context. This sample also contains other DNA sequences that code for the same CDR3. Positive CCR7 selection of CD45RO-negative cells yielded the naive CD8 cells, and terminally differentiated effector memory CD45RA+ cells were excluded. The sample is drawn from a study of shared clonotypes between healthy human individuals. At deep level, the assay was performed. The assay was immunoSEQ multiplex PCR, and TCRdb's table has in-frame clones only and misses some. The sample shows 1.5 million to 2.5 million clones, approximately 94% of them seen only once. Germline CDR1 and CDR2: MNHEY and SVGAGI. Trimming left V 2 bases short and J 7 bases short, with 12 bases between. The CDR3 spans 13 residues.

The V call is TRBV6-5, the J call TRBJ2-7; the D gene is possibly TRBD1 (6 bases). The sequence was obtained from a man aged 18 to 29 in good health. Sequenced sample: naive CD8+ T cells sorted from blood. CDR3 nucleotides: TGTGCCAGCAGTTACGGCCCAGGGGATGAGCAGTACTTC. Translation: CASSYGPGDEQYF.